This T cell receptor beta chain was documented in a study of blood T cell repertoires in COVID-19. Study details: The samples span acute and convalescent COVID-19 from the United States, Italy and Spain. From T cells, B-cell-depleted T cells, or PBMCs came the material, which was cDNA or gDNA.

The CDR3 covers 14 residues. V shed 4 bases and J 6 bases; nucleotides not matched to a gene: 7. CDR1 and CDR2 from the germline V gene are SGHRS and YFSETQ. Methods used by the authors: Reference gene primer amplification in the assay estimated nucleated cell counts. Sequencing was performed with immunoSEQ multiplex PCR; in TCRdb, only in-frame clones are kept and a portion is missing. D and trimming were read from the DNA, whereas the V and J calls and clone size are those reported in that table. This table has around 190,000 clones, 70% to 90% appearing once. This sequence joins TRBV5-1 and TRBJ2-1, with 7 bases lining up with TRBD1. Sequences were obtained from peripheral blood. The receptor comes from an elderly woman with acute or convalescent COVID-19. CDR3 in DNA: TGCGCCAGCAGCCAGGGGGAGAGGGGCAATGAGCAGTTCTTC. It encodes CASSQGERGNEQFF. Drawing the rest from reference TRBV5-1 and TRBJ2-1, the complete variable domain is KAGVTQTPRYLIKTRGQQVTLSCSPISGHRSVSWYQQTPGQGLQFLFEYFSETQRNKGNFPGRFSGRQFSNSRSEMNVSTLELGDSALYLCASSQGERGNEQFFGPGTRLTVL.